These T cell receptor beta chains were read from a single sample in a study of T cell repertoires in cytomegalovirus infection. A single record per CDR3 protein comes from TCRdb applying MiXCR to the reads. Of 650,000 to 900,000 distinct CDR3 sequences in the sample, roughly 33% were seen once. For these receptors, no antigen is known. Sequenced here: cultured CD8+ T cells from PBMCs, sampled from culture after CMV antigen stimulation. Receptors were obtained from a human donor in good health (CMV status not recorded). Some clones in this sample may be carry-over from other donors' samples. The CDR3 runs from the conserved cysteine through the conserved F or W. D genes are given only for firm matches. Clone size is not always given. Where it is, it says once, few, many or a class for expanded clones.

cdr3_length	v_call	j_call	clone_size	d_call	cdr3_nt	cdr3_aa
14	TRBV7-6	TRBJ2-1	-	-	TGTGCCAGCAGCGTAAGGGACCGATACAATGAGCAGTTCTTC	CASSVRDRYNEQFF
15	TRBV6-6	TRBJ1-4	few	-	TGTGCCAGCAGTTACTCCTCAGCCCGACACGAAAAACTGTTTTTT	CASSYSSARHEKLFF
15	TRBV3-1	TRBJ2-5	-	TRBD2	TGTGCCAGCAGGCATAGCGGGGGCATACAAGAGACCCAGTACTTC	CASRHSGGIQETQYF
14	TRBV5-6	TRBJ1-2	few	-	TGTGCCAGCAGCTTGGAGCAGGCCGGCTATGGCTACACCTTC	CASSLEQAGYGYTF
14	TRBV7-8	TRBJ1-1	few	-	TGTGCCAGCAACCATAAGACAGAGAACACTGAAGCTTTCTTT	CASNHKTENTEAFF
19	TRBV7-9	TRBJ1-1	few	-	TGTGCCAGCAGCTCTTTAGGGGGAGGGGTCACTGGTTCGAACACTGAAGCTTTCTTT	CASSSLGGGVTGSNTEAFF
14	TRBV7-9	TRBJ2-1	few	-	TGTGCCAGCAGCTACCAGGACGGGCACAATGAGCAGTTCTTC	CASSYQDGHNEQFF
16	TRBV2	TRBJ1-1	-	-	TGTGCCAGCAGTGAACCCAACCGGAGGGGGTACACTGAAGCTTTCTTT	CASSEPNRRGYTEAFF
16	TRBV10-3	TRBJ2-5	-	TRBD1	TGTGCCATCAGTGGCAGACAGGGGGAATTCCAAGAGACCCAGTACTTC	CAISGRQGEFQETQYF
12	TRBV7-9	TRBJ2-3	few	-	TGTGCCAGCAGCGTTTCAGGGGATACGCAGTATTTT	CASSVSGDTQYF
15	TRBV9	TRBJ2-3	-	-	TGTGCCAGCAGCGTCGGACTTCCTAGCACAGATACGCAGTATTTT	CASSVGLPSTDTQYF
14	TRBV19	TRBJ2-5	-	TRBD2	TGTGCCTCTTCCCCCGGGGGGGCGTATGAGACCCAGTACTTC	CASSPGGAYETQYF
16	TRBV7-6	TRBJ1-6	-	TRBD1	TGTGCCAGCAGCCCTGTTGGGACAGGACTAAATTCACCCCTCCACTTT	CASSPVGTGLNSPLHF
13	TRBV6-5	TRBJ1-4	once	-	TGTGCCAGCAGTTTTGGGCCAGCGGAAAAACTGTTTTTT	CASSFGPAEKLFF
15	TRBV5-4	TRBJ1-1	few	-	TGTGCCAGCAGCCCCAGGGAAGCCATGAACACTGAAGCTTTCTTT	CASSPREAMNTEAFF
16	TRBV5-1	TRBJ1-6	-	TRBD1	TGCGCCAGCAGCCGCGGACAGGGTTCCCCGAATTCACCCCTCCACTTT	CASSRGQGSPNSPLHF
16	TRBV6-1	TRBJ2-3	-	TRBD2	TGTGCCAGCAGTGAAAAGGTAGCGGGGGGTCCAGATACGCAGTATTTT	CASSEKVAGGPDTQYF
15	TRBV11-2	TRBJ2-3	many	-	TGTGCCAGCAGCCCCACAGCGGGCGACACAGATACGCAGTATTTT	CASSPTAGDTDTQYF
15	TRBV7-2	TRBJ2-7	few	TRBD2	TGTGCCAGCAGCTTAGAGGCGGGGGGGACCTACGAGCAGTACTTC	CASSLEAGGTYEQYF
13	TRBV28	TRBJ1-2	-	TRBD1	TGTGCCAGCAGGGCACAGGGGGGCTATGGCTACACCTTC	CASRAQGGYGYTF
14	TRBV10-3	TRBJ2-7	-	TRBD2	TGTGCCACTGGGGTAGCGGGGGGGTTGGAAGAGCAGTACTTC	CATGVAGGLEEQYF
15	TRBV12-3/TRBV12-4	TRBJ2-3	few	-	TGTGCCAGCGGGCCGGGGCAGGGACGCACAGATACGCAGTATTTT	CASGPGQGRTDTQYF
13	TRBV7-2	TRBJ1-1	many	-	TGTGCCAGCAGCCTTATGGTGAACACTGAAGCTTTCTTT	CASSLMVNTEAFF
13	TRBV12-3/TRBV12-4	TRBJ1-6	-	-	TGTGCCATACATCTCGGGGGGAATTCACCCCTCCACTTT	CAIHLGGNSPLHF
16	TRBV15	TRBJ2-7	-	TRBD1	TGTGCCACCAGCCTATCGCCGGGGACAGGAAGCTACGAGCAGTACTTC	CATSLSPGTGSYEQYF
15	TRBV7-8	TRBJ2-1	many	TRBD2	TGTGCCAGCAGCTTATCTAGCGGGTATTACAATGAGCAGTTCTTC	CASSLSSGYYNEQFF
15	TRBV7-2	TRBJ2-5	many	TRBD1	TGTGCCAGCAGCTTACCCCCAGGGGGCTTGGAGACCCAGTACTTC	CASSLPPGGLETQYF
15	TRBV6-5	TRBJ1-6	-	-	TGTGCCAGCAGTTTGGGGCAGGGTGGATATTCACCCCTCCACTTT	CASSLGQGGYSPLHF
15	TRBV27	TRBJ1-2	-	TRBD1	TGTGCCAGCAGCACTAACCGGGGGACAGTGGAAGGCTACACCTTC	CASSTNRGTVEGYTF
12	TRBV6-2/TRBV6-3	TRBJ2-1	-	-	TGTGCCACCTCTAGCTCCTACAATGAGCAGTTCTTC	CATSSSYNEQFF
12	TRBV7-2	TRBJ2-1	many	-	TGTGCCAGCAGCTTACCAAGGAATGAGCAGTTCTTC	CASSLPRNEQFF
14	TRBV2	TRBJ1-1	once	-	TGTGCCAGCAGAATACAGAAATGGAACACTGAAGCTTTCTTT	CASRIQKWNTEAFF
15	TRBV4-1	TRBJ1-1	-	-	TGCGCCAGCAGCCAAGATCCCGGGGGCGGGACTGAAGCTTTCTTT	CASSQDPGGGTEAFF
16	TRBV5-6	TRBJ2-2	few	-	TGTGCCAGCAGCCCTACCCGGACCGGGAACACCGGGGAGCTGTTTTTT	CASSPTRTGNTGELFF
16	TRBV10-3	TRBJ1-2	few	-	TGTGCCATCAGTGATCTGGGGGGGTCAGCCATTTATGGCTACACCTTC	CAISDLGGSAIYGYTF
18	TRBV7-2	TRBJ1-6	-	-	TGTGCCAGCAGCACTCCCGGGTCCGCCAGCTCCTATAATTCACCCCTCCACTTT	CASSTPGSASSYNSPLHF
16	TRBV25-1	TRBJ2-5	-	-	TGTGCCAGCAATGAATTAGAGTTAAACAGGCAAGAGACCCAGTACTTC	CASNELELNRQETQYF
16	TRBV20-1	TRBJ2-3	few	TRBD2	TGCAGTGCTGACCCACTAGCGGGGGAGGAGGCAGATACGCAGTATTTT	CSADPLAGEEADTQYF
14	TRBV19	TRBJ2-7	-	TRBD2	TGTGCCAGTAGTACGACTAGCGGGGCTTACGAGCAGTACTTC	CASSTTSGAYEQYF
14	TRBV7-4	TRBJ2-2	-	-	TGTGCCAGCAGCTTCGGCGTTAGGACCGGGGAGCTGTTTTTT	CASSFGVRTGELFF
14	TRBV12-5	TRBJ2-3	-	-	TGTGCTAGTGGTTTGGTACAAACAGCAGATACGCAGTATTTT	CASGLVQTADTQYF
14	TRBV25-1	TRBJ1-2	-	TRBD1	TGTGCCAGCCAGGACAGGCGACCTAACTATGGCTACACCTTC	CASQDRRPNYGYTF
13	TRBV6-5	TRBJ2-5	-	-	TGTGCCAGCAGGGTCGGCGAAAGAGAGACCCAGTACTTC	CASRVGERETQYF
15	TRBV10-2	TRBJ2-5	-	-	TGCGCCACCGGGACGGGTGGAGCTCCTGCGGAGACCCAGTACTTC	CATGTGGAPAETQYF
15	TRBV7-9	TRBJ1-1	-	-	TGTGCCAGCAGCTCTCCTGGGGCCTTGGGCACTGAAGCTTTCTTT	CASSSPGALGTEAFF
16	TRBV7-2	TRBJ2-1	-	TRBD1	TGTGCCAGCAGTTACGACAGGGGGAGCTCCTACAATGAGCAGTTCTTC	CASSYDRGSSYNEQFF
14	TRBV12-3/TRBV12-4	TRBJ1-6	-	-	TGTGCCAGCCAGGGGAATTCCGATAATTCACCCCTCCACTTT	CASQGNSDNSPLHF
15	TRBV10-3	TRBJ1-1	few	TRBD1	TGTGCCATCACCCCGGGACAGGGGATGAACACTGAAGCTTTCTTT	CAITPGQGMNTEAFF
15	TRBV7-6	TRBJ2-1	few	-	TGTGCCAGCAGCTTAAAGGATACCTCCTACAATGAGCAGTTCTTC	CASSLKDTSYNEQFF
17	TRBV6-2/TRBV6-3	TRBJ1-1	few	TRBD1	TGTGCCAGCAGTTACCGTGACAGGGAGCTAAAGAACACTGAAGCTTTCTTT	CASSYRDRELKNTEAFF
12	TRBV10-3	TRBJ1-1	-	-	TGTGCCATCAGCCCCTCAGGGCCTGAAGCTTTCTTT	CAISPSGPEAFF
16	TRBV7-6	TRBJ2-7	many	-	TGTGCCAGCAGCTTAGGCCCCGCAGGGAGCTCCTACGAGCAGTACTTC	CASSLGPAGSSYEQYF
15	TRBV27	TRBJ1-1	-	TRBD1	TGTGCCAGCAGTTTGAGGGCAGGGGGGAACACTGAAGCTTTCTTT	CASSLRAGGNTEAFF
15	TRBV7-2	TRBJ2-5	-	-	TGTGCCAGCAGCTTAGCGGAGCCGTACCAAGAGACCCAGTACTTC	CASSLAEPYQETQYF
14	TRBV6-5	TRBJ2-3	many	-	TGTGCCAGCAGTTCCGGGCCGGGCACAGATACGCAGTATTTT	CASSSGPGTDTQYF
13	TRBV25-1	TRBJ1-1	-	-	TGTGCCAGCAGTGTACGGTTGAACACTGAAGCTTTCTTT	CASSVRLNTEAFF
15	TRBV7-9	TRBJ2-1	few	-	TGTGCCAGCAGCCCACGGACAGCTCTTCTGGGTGAGCAGTTCTTC	CASSPRTALLGEQFF
17	TRBV6-1	TRBJ2-1	few	TRBD1	TGTGCCAGCAGTGGACAGGGGGGGCCCAGCTCCTACAATGAGCAGTTCTTC	CASSGQGGPSSYNEQFF
15	TRBV7-8	TRBJ1-3	-	TRBD1	TGTGCCAGCAGCCACAACAGGGGCGCTGGAAACACCATATATTTT	CASSHNRGAGNTIYF
13	TRBV19	TRBJ1-1	-	TRBD1	TGTGCCAGTGGGGACAGGGGACACACTGAAGCTTTCTTT	CASGDRGHTEAFF